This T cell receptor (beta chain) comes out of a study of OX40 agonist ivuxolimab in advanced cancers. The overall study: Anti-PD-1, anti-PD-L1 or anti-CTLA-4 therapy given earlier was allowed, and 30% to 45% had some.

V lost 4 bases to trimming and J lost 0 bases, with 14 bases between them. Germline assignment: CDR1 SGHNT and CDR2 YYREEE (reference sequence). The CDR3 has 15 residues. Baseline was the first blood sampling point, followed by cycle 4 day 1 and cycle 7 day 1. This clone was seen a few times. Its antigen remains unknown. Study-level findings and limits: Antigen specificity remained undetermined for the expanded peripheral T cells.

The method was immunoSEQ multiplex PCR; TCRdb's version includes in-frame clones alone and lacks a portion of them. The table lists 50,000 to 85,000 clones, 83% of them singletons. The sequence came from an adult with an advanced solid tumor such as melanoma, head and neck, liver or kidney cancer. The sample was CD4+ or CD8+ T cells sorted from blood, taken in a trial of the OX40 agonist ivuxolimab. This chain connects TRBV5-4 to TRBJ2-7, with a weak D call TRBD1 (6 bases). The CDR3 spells CASSTGTLSSYEQYF. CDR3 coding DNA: TGTGCCAGCAGCACCGGGACACTGAGCTCCTACGAGCAGTACTTC. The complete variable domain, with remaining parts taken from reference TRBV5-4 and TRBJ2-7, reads ETGVTQSPTHLIKTRGQQVTLRCSSQSGHNTVSWYQQALGQGPQFIFQYYREEENGRGNFPPRFSGLQFPNYSSELNVNALELDDSALYLCASSTGTLSSYEQYFGPGTRLTVT.